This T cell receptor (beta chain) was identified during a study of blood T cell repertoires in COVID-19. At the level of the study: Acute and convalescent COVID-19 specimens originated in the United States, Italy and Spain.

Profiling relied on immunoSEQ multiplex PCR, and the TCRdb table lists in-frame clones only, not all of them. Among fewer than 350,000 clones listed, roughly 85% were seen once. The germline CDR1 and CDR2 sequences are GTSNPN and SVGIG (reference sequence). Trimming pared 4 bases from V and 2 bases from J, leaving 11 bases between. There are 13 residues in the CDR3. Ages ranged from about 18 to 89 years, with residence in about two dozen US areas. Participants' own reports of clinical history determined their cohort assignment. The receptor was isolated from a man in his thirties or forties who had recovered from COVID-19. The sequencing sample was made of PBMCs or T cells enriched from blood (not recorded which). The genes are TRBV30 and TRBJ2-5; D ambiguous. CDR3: CAWNAGPQETQYF. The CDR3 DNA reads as TGTGCCTGGAATGCTGGGCCGCAAGAGACCCAGTACTTC.